This T cell receptor beta chain appears in the sequencing data of a study of T cells of healthy individuals. The CDR3 is 16 amino acids. V lost 0 bases, J lost 5 bases, and 16 bases lay in between. Germline V CDR1 and CDR2: SGHDN, FVKESK. TCRdb independently ran MiXCR on the 5' RACE reads; one entry per CDR3 protein. The table lists fewer than 90,000 distinct CDR3 sequences, 5% of them singletons. This clonotype showed up many times. The chain couples TRBV14 to TRBJ2-5, with D perhaps being TRBD1 or TRBD2 (6 bases each). This receptor was taken from a female donor in good health. This CDR3 is CASSQDLGWGAETQYF. The CDR3 nucleotides read TGTGCCAGCAGCCAAGATCTTGGTTGGGGGGCGGAGACCCAGTACTTC.